This T cell receptor beta chain emerged from a study of T cell responses to AZD1222 COVID-19 vaccine. General observations from the study: Spike was spanned by vaccine-associated CD4 TCRs, which were dominant at 160-218 and 743-854.

As concerns this clone: Its target is unknown.

Trimming cost V 1 base and J 7 bases; bases outside gene matches: 14. The germline CDR1 and CDR2 sequences are LGHNA and YNFKEQ. This CDR3 is built from 18 residues. Second-dose intervals near 4 or 12 weeks were combined. Profiled with immunoSEQ multiplex PCR; TCRdb holds only in-frame clones, not every one. The table shows roughly 77,000 clones, with 92% occurring only once. V and J are TRBV4-2 and TRBJ2-5; TRBD2 agrees at 11 bases. This receptor was identified in an adult who received the AZD1222 COVID-19 vaccine. The specimen comprised peripheral blood, sampled 28 days after the second AZD1222 dose. The CDR3 sequence: CASSQVLRGSGRGGTQYF. CDR3 DNA sequence: TGTGCCAGCAGCCAAGTGCTCCGGGGTAGCGGGAGGGGCGGGACCCAGTACTTC.